Below, 19 T cell receptor beta chains from the same sample are listed, as sequenced in a study of T cell responses to AZD1222 COVID-19 vaccine. Assay: immunoSEQ multiplex PCR; the TCRdb copy retains only in-frame clones and omits some. Found here are under 150,000 clones, 75% to 95% of them singletons; the top ten hold about 7%. The material sequenced was peripheral blood, taken on day 0 of AZD1222 vaccination. The origin of the receptors is an adult in good health.

On this clone itself: Other DNA sequences in this sample translate to the same CDR3. The chain employs TRBV5-1 and TRBJ2-4, with 8 bases identical to TRBD2. With V trimmed by 2 bases and J by 7 bases, 5 bases remained unmatched. CDR3 length: 14 amino acids. Germline V gene sequence: CDR1 SGHRS, CDR2 YFSETQ. CDR3 nucleotide sequence: TGCGCCAGCAGCTTCAGCGGGAGTGGTAACATTCAGTACTTC. Amino acid sequence: CASSFSGSGNIQYF.

V usage is TRBV12-3 or TRBV12-4 and J usage is TRBJ2-2; TRBD2 is a possible D gene (6 bases). The CDR3 totals 12 residues. V lost 6 bases and J lost 8, with 10 bases in between. For the CDR3, the DNA is TGTGCCAGCAGGGAGGGGTTTGGGGAGCTGTTTTTT. Translating gives CASREGFGELFF.

The chain links TRBV7-9 to TRBJ1-4; D gene uncertain. Germline CDR1 is SEHNR and CDR2 is FQNEAQ (reference sequence). The V and J ends lost 3 bases and 2 bases respectively, with 7 bases between them. The CDR3 has 14 residues. The CDR3 protein is CASSFGQTNEKLFF. The DNA for the CDR3 is TGTGCCAGCAGCTTTGGTCAGACTAATGAAAAACTGTTTTTT.

The CDR3 sequence is CASSIIGDEQFF. For the CDR3, the DNA is TGTGCCAGCAGTATAATTGGGGATGAGCAGTTCTTC. This chain links TRBV25-1 with TRBJ2-1; no reliable D call. The V and J ends lost 5 bases and 8 bases respectively, with 10 bases between them. The CDR3 has 12 residues. Per germline, CDR1 MGHDK and CDR2 SYGVNS. Filled out from reference TRBV25-1 and TRBJ2-1, the complete variable domain reads EADIYQTPRYLVIGTGKKITLECSQTMGHDKMYWYQQDPGMELHLIHYSYGVNSTEKGDLSSESTVSRIRTEHFPLTLESARPSHTSQYLCASSIIGDEQFFGPGTRLTVL.

This chain connects TRBV30 to TRBJ2-1; the D gene is possibly TRBD2 (6 bases). Germline V lookup: CDR1 GTSNPN, CDR2 SVGIG (reference sequence). CDR3 size: 12 residues. The V gene lost 0 bases and the J gene lost 10 bases, with 10 bases spanning the gap. The CDR3 spells CAWSVLAGEQFF. CDR3 sequence (DNA): TGTGCCTGGAGTGTACTGGCGGGGGAGCAGTTCTTC.

This rearrangement joins TRBV9 to TRBJ2-7; 12 nucleotides align to TRBD2. Germline CDR1 reads SGDLS; CDR2 reads YYNGEE. The CDR3 has 19 residues. V shed 0 bases and J 1 base; nucleotides not matched to a gene: 11. CDR3 nucleotide sequence: TGTGCCAGCAGCGTAGCTGAGGGTCTAGCGGGAGGGCCGTCCTACGAGCAGTACTTC. Translation: CASSVAEGLAGGPSYEQYF.

The DNA for the CDR3 is TGTGCCAGCAGCCCTACCGGGGGCGGGAGGTCCTACGAGCAGTACTTC. Its protein is CASSPTGGGRSYEQYF. The genes are TRBV9 and TRBJ2-7, with TRBD2 matching 8 bases. This CDR3 region has 16 residues. CDR1 is SGDLS and CDR2 is YYNGEE in the germline V gene. With 4 bases clipped from V and 1 base from J, the junction kept 10 bases outside the gene matches.

The chain is built from TRBV4-3 and TRBJ2-2, with TRBD2 identical over 11 bases. V dropped 0 bases and J dropped 5; count of bases not matched to a gene: 11. Germline assignment: CDR1 LGHNA and CDR2 YSLEER. The CDR3 contains 19 residues. Here the CDR3 reads CASSQEATSGSRRTGELFF. The CDR3 region has the DNA TGCGCCAGCAGCCAAGAAGCCACTAGCGGGAGTCGTCGGACCGGGGAGCTGTTTTTT.

Turning to this clone: Compared with germline, one end of the junction differs, possibly owing to a read error. The chain employs TRBV6-1 and TRBJ1-4; D is unclear. This CDR3 region has 11 residues. Germline values: CDR1 MNHNS, CDR2 SASEGT. CDR3 nucleotide sequence: TGTGCCAGCAGTGAAAATCGGGAGTCGGTTTTT. Its translation: CASSENRESVF.

The genes are TRBV2 and TRBJ2-5; D gene uncertain. This CDR3 region has 12 residues. The germline gives CDR1 SNHLY, CDR2 FYNNEI. The V end lost 5 bases, the J end lost 3 bases, and 7 bases lay between the germline ends. The CDR3 region has the DNA TGTGCCAGCAGTAAAGAAGAAGAGACCCAGTACTTC. Amino acid sequence: CASSKEEETQYF.

The genes are TRBV19 and TRBJ2-3; 8 bases agree with TRBD2. The CDR3 extends over 15 amino acids. CDR1 and CDR2 (germline): LNHDA, SQIVND (reference sequence). V lost 10 bases and J lost 0; bases outside the gene matches: 9. CDR3: CATKKLAASTDTQYF. CDR3 in DNA: TGTGCCACCAAGAAACTAGCGGCTAGCACAGATACGCAGTATTTT.

The CDR3 sequence: CASSLAGTTNTGELFF. CDR3 DNA: TGCGCCAGCAGCTTGGCCGGGACAACGAACACCGGGGAGCTGTTTTTT. The V and J genes are TRBV5-1 and TRBJ2-2; possible D gene TRBD1, 6 bases. The CDR3 sequence is 16 residues long. V dropped 0 bases and J dropped 0 bases, with 9 bases sitting between them. Germline values: CDR1 SGHRS, CDR2 YFSETQ.

The rearrangement joins TRBV6-1 to TRBJ1-1, with no clear D. Trimming shortened V by 3 bases and J by 5 bases, and 13 bases separated the two germline ends. Germline V gives CDR1 MNHNS, CDR2 SASEGT. The CDR3 consists of 14 residues. In DNA, the CDR3 is TGTGCCAGCAGTGAGTCTAGAGGCAGGACTGAAGCTTTCTTT. Translated: CASSESRGRTEAFF.

The chain carries TRBV28 and TRBJ1-5, with a possible D match to TRBD1 (5 bases). Germline assignment: CDR1 MDHEN and CDR2 SYDVKM. V lost 6 bases to trimming and J lost 4 bases, with 10 bases between them. The CDR3 contains 13 residues. The CDR3 reads CASRRGGNQPQHF. In nucleotides, the CDR3 is TGTGCCAGCAGAAGGGGCGGTAATCAGCCCCAGCATTTT. The variable domain in full, with the rest retrieved from reference TRBV28 and TRBJ1-5, is DVKVTQSSRYLVKRTGEKVFLECVQDMDHENMFWYRQDPGLGLRLIYFSYDVKMKEKGDIPEGYSVSREKKERFSLILESASTNQTSMYLCASRRGGNQPQHFGDGTRLSIL.

This clone was found a few times. The chain uses TRBV19 and TRBJ2-1; the match to TRBD2 covers 8 bases. There are 14 residues in the CDR3. With V trimmed by 7 bases and J by 6 bases, 8 bases remained unmatched. Per the germline V gene, CDR1 is LNHDA and CDR2 is SQIVND (reference sequence). The CDR3 coding sequence is TGTGCCAGTAAACTAGCGGTCTTGACCAATGAGCAGTTCTTC. Translated, it gives CASKLAVLTNEQFF.

The chain recombines TRBV28 with TRBJ2-7, with 7 bases matching TRBD2. Per germline, CDR1 MDHEN and CDR2 SYDVKM. Trimming removed 3 bases from V and 0 bases from J; junction bases left unmatched: 2. CDR3 length equals 14 residues. The CDR3 sequence is CASSFPSGSYEQYF. CDR3 nucleotides: TGTGCCAGCAGTTTCCCTAGCGGCTCCTACGAGCAGTACTTC.

This chain links TRBV6-2 or TRBV6-3 with TRBJ2-6; 7 bases are a match to TRBD2. The CDR3 contains 15 residues. The germline V gene encodes CDR1 MNHEY and CDR2 SVGEGT. J gave up 1 base and V 6 bases, and 3 bases lay outside the gene matches. The CDR3 loop reads CASSKAGSGANVLTF. In DNA form, the CDR3 reads TGTGCCAGCAGCAAAGCGGGATCTGGGGCCAACGTCCTGACTTTC.

The chain recombines TRBV4-1 with TRBJ2-1, with 12 bases fitting TRBD2. Germline lookup yields CDR1 MGHRA and CDR2 YSYEKL. The CDR3 spans 18 residues. Germline trimming cut 4 bases from V and 8 bases from J; bases unmatched to any gene: 15. Here the CDR3 reads CASSRFLGLAGSTDEQFF. The CDR3 DNA reads TGCGCCAGCAGCCGATTCCTCGGACTAGCGGGGTCTACAGATGAGCAGTTCTTC.

The CDR3 sequence is CASSQDLGKGFNYGYTF. The CDR3 coding sequence is TGCGCCAGCAGCCAAGATCTAGGGAAAGGATTTAACTATGGCTACACCTTC. This chain uses TRBV4-3 with TRBJ1-2; no reliable D call. V lost 0 bases to trimming and J lost 1 base, with 15 bases between them. CDR1 is LGHNA, CDR2 YSLEER, per germline. The CDR3 is 17 amino acids.